Each of the 31 T cell receptor beta chains below was sequenced from the same sample in a study of cytomegalovirus exposure and HLA in healthy donors. A multiplex PCR was run with 60 Vbeta primers and 13 Jbeta primers. Profiled with immunoSEQ multiplex PCR; TCRdb holds only in-frame clones, not every one. The sample consists of around 180,000 clones, approximately 80% of them appearing once. Sequences were obtained from PBMCs. The source is a male donor in good health and CMV-seronegative.

The gene calls are TRBV2 and TRBJ2-3; 12 positions agree with TRBD1. Per the germline V gene, CDR1 is SNHLY and CDR2 is FYNNEI. V shed 6 bases, J shed 0 bases, and the junction held 16 bases outside the gene matches. This CDR3 contains 20 residues. CDR3 region: CASRDDSEGQGARSTDTQYF. The CDR3 region has the DNA TGTGCCAGCAGGGACGACTCCGAGGGACAGGGGGCACGGAGCACAGATACGCAGTATTTT.

The chain uses TRBV7-3 and TRBJ2-1; 11 nucleotides match TRBD2. Per germline, CDR1 SGHTA and CDR2 FQGTGA. The junction had 17 bases not matched to a gene; V was cut back by 2 bases and J by 8 bases. The CDR3 runs to 19 residues. The CDR3 loop reads CASSLGTSGRRIGRDEQFF. The CDR3 bases are TGTGCCAGCAGCTTAGGGACTAGCGGACGACGGATAGGACGGGATGAGCAGTTCTTC.

The chain has TRBV5-1 and TRBJ1-4; D might be TRBD1 (6 bases). This CDR3 spans 15 amino acids. Germline CDR1 and CDR2: SGHRS and YFSETQ. The V end lost 4 bases, the J end lost 3 bases, and 13 bases lay between the germline ends. Here the CDR3 DNA reads TGCGCCAGCAGCGTGAACAGGGAGCCTAATGAAAAACTGTTTTTT. This encodes CASSVNREPNEKLFF. The entire variable domain, with the rest obtained from reference TRBV5-1 and TRBJ1-4, is as follows: KAGVTQTPRYLIKTRGQQVTLSCSPISGHRSVSWYQQTPGQGLQFLFEYFSETQRNKGNFPGRFSGRQFSNSRSEMNVSTLELGDSALYLCASSVNREPNEKLFFGSGTQLSVL.

The V and J genes are TRBV4-1 and TRBJ2-1; TRBD2 matches at 9 bases. This CDR3 spans 19 amino acids. The V gene's germline CDR1 is MGHRA and CDR2 YSYEKL. Trimming removed 2 bases from V and 5 bases from J; junction bases left unmatched: 16. For the CDR3, the DNA is TGCGCCAGCAGCCAACCAGGGCTAGCGGGAAACGTAGTAAACAATGAGCAGTTCTTC. Amino acid sequence: CASSQPGLAGNVVNNEQFF.

This chain links TRBV10-1 with TRBJ1-1; D remains unclear. CDR1 WNHNN and CDR2 SYGVQD come from the germline V gene (reference sequence). Trimming shortened V by 4 bases and J by 1 base, and 4 bases separated the two germline ends. CDR3 length: 12 residues. The CDR3 is CASSGQNTEAFF. In DNA, the CDR3 is TGCGCCAGCAGTGGACAGAACACTGAAGCTTTCTTT.

This clone has a single count. J is TRBJ2-3 and V is TRBV29-1, with TRBD2 matching 15 bases. The CDR3 length is 14 residues. J lost 5 bases, V lost 7 bases, and 4 bases had no gene match. Per germline, CDR1 SQVTM and CDR2 ANQGSEA. The CDR3 loop reads CSARTSGRVDTQYF. The CDR3 DNA reads as TGCAGCGCCCGGACTAGCGGGAGGGTAGATACGCAGTATTTT.

The rearrangement joins TRBV28 to TRBJ1-2, with no clear D. There are 13 residues in the CDR3. Germline CDR1 is MDHEN and CDR2 is SYDVKM. The V end lost 2 bases, the J end lost 6 bases, and 10 bases lay between the germline ends. The CDR3 coding sequence is TGTGCCAGCAGTTTAAGGCAGGATGATGGCTACACCTTC. As protein: CASSLRQDDGYTF.

The chain joins TRBV19 to TRBJ2-7; 7 bases fit TRBD1. V lost 2 bases, J lost 2 bases, and 12 bases stayed unmatched. Germline V gene lookup returns CDR1 LNHDA and CDR2 SQIVND (reference sequence). This CDR3 is 17 amino acids long. The DNA for the CDR3 is TGTGCCAGTAGTATACTGGGACAGCGAACCCCCACCTACGAGCAGTACTTC. This codes for CASSILGQRTPTYEQYF.

The V call is TRBV28, the J call TRBJ2-3; 15 bases map to TRBD2. The CDR3 loop spans 17 amino acids. V was pared by 4 bases and J by 3 bases, with 5 bases of the junction left unmatched. CDR1 and CDR2 from the germline V gene are MDHEN and SYDVKM. In DNA form, the CDR3 reads TGTGCCAGCAGTTCCCCGGGACTAGCGGGGGGAACAGATACGCAGTATTTT. Translation gives CASSSPGLAGGTDTQYF.

This chain uses TRBV27 with TRBJ2-7; D is uncertain. The CDR3 is 17 residues long. Germline loops: CDR1 MNHEY, CDR2 SMNVEV (reference sequence). V shed 0 bases and J shed 6 bases, with 21 bases lying between them. The CDR3: CASSLSSFRLVNAEQYF. CDR3 DNA: TGTGCCAGCAGTTTATCGAGTTTTAGGCTAGTTAATGCCGAGCAGTACTTC.

V is TRBV27 and J is TRBJ2-3; TRBD2 matches at 9 bases. Germline-derived CDR1 and CDR2 are MNHEY and SMNVEV (reference sequence). J was trimmed by 0 bases and V by 4 bases; bases with no gene match: 8. There are 17 residues in the CDR3. The CDR3 coding sequence is TGTGCCAGCAGTTACGCTGTAGCGGGAGCTAGCACAGATACGCAGTATTTT. The encoded protein is CASSYAVAGASTDTQYF.

The rearrangement joins TRBV19 to TRBJ2-7; D may be TRBD1 (6 bases). The V gene's germline CDR1 is LNHDA and CDR2 SQIVND (reference sequence). Trimming cost V 5 bases and J 0 bases, with 20 bases left between them. The length of the CDR3 is 17 residues. The CDR3 loop reads CASSYRQAGGSSYEQYF. CDR3 bases: TGTGCCAGTAGTTACCGACAGGCCGGTGGGAGCTCCTACGAGCAGTACTTC.

CDR3 sequence: CASSPPGLATNNEQFF. DNA for the CDR3: TGTGCCAGCAGCCCCCCGGGACTAGCGACCAACAATGAGCAGTTCTTC. V and J are TRBV7-9 and TRBJ2-1, with 10 bases identical to TRBD2. Unmatched junction bases numbered 9, after V lost 5 bases and J lost 5 bases. This CDR3 contains 16 residues. CDR1 SEHNR and CDR2 FQNEAQ come from the germline V gene (reference sequence).

The V call is TRBV28, the J call TRBJ1-5, with a weak D call TRBD1 (6 bases). This CDR3 is 16 amino acids long. CDR1 and CDR2 from the germline V gene are MDHEN and SYDVKM. Trimming left V 6 bases short and J 0 bases short, with 15 bases between. CDR3 loop: CASRVPGQLSNQPQHF. The CDR3 nucleotides read TGTGCCAGCAGGGTTCCTGGACAGCTTAGCAATCAGCCCCAGCATTTT.

This chain uses TRBV19 with TRBJ2-3, with 8 nucleotides matching TRBD2. The junction had 9 bases not matched to a gene; V was cut back by 7 bases and J by 3 bases. This CDR3 comprises 15 residues. Germline V gives CDR1 LNHDA, CDR2 SQIVND (reference sequence). The CDR3 bases are TGTGCCAGTACTCAAGCGGGGGAACCAACAGATACGCAGTATTTT. It is translated as CASTQAGEPTDTQYF. Using reference TRBV19 and TRBJ2-3 for the parts outside the CDR3, the full variable domain is DGGITQSPKYLFRKEGQNVTLSCEQNLNHDAMYWYRQDPGQGLRLIYYSQIVNDFQKGDIAEGYSVSREKKESFPLTVTSAQKNPTAFYLCASTQAGEPTDTQYFGPGTRLTVL.

The J gene is TRBJ2-5, the V gene TRBV7-9, with D perhaps matching TRBD1 (5 bases). CDR1 SEHNR and CDR2 FQNEAQ come from the germline V gene (reference sequence). The germline V and J ends were trimmed by 4 bases and 5 bases, with 14 bases remaining between them. The CDR3 sequence is 14 residues long. CDR3 nucleotides: TGTGCCAGCAGCTCCTCTCCAGGGTACGAGACCCAGTACTTC. The encoded protein is CASSSSPGYETQYF. Complete variable domain (other parts from reference TRBV7-9 and TRBJ2-5): DTGVSQNPRHKITKRGQNVTFRCDPISEHNRLYWYRQTLGQGPEFLTYFQNEAQLEKSRLLSDRFSAERPKGSFSTLEIQRTEQGDSAMYLCASSSSPGYETQYFGPGTRLLVL.

A single count supports this clone. The V call is TRBV15, the J call TRBJ1-2, with D unclear. In germline, CDR1 is LNHNV, CDR2 YYDKDF (reference sequence). The V end was cut by 0 bases, the J end by 8 bases, with 10 bases between. The CDR3 runs to 13 residues. CDR3: CATSRDLAGGYTF. As DNA, the CDR3 is TGTGCCACCAGCAGAGATCTTGCAGGCGGCTACACCTTC.

This rearrangement joins TRBV5-1 to TRBJ2-5, with TRBD2 identical over 12 bases. CDR1 SGHRS and CDR2 YFSETQ come from the germline V gene. CDR3 length equals 19 residues. With V trimmed by 5 bases and J by 3 bases, 17 bases remained unmatched. This CDR3 is CASSLYTSGTSGRKETQYF. In DNA form, the CDR3 reads TGCGCCAGCAGTTTGTATACCTCCGGGACTAGCGGGCGAAAAGAGACCCAGTACTTC.

CDR3 DNA: TGTGCCAGCAGTTACCCTCCAGGGCGACTCGATGAGCAGTTCTTC. Its translation is CASSYPPGRLDEQFF. The rearrangement joins TRBV6-5 to TRBJ2-1; possibly TRBD1 for D (5 bases). V lost 2 bases and J 8 bases, leaving 16 bases between the germline ends. Germline CDR1 reads MNHEY; CDR2 reads SVGAGI. The CDR3 loop spans 15 amino acids.

The table lists this clone with a few counts. The genes are TRBV6-1 and TRBJ1-1, with D possibly being TRBD1 (5 bases). Per germline, CDR1 MNHNS and CDR2 SASEGT. This CDR3 is 14 amino acids long. V gave up 1 base and J gave up 0 bases, with 6 bases separating them. CDR3 sequence reads: CASSEEGLNTEAFF. The CDR3, as DNA: TGTGCCAGCAGTGAAGAGGGGTTGAACACTGAAGCTTTCTTT.

The genes are TRBV7-3 and TRBJ1-5; TRBD1 agrees at 10 bases. From germline, CDR1 is SGHTA and CDR2 FQGTGA. V shed 2 bases and J 0 bases; nucleotides not matched to a gene: 16. The CDR3 has 21 residues. The CDR3 loop is CASSLARVPGTGVYSNQPQHF. The CDR3 bases are TGTGCCAGCAGCTTAGCGAGGGTACCCGGGACAGGGGTTTATAGCAATCAGCCCCAGCATTTT.

The V gene is TRBV9, the J gene TRBJ2-2; 10 bases align to TRBD2. Germline assignment: CDR1 SGDLS and CDR2 YYNGEE. J was trimmed by 6 bases and V by 2 bases; bases with no gene match: 7. The CDR3 consists of 16 residues. For the CDR3, the DNA is TGTGCCAGCAGCGTCTCCAAGCGGGGGGGTTCCGGGGAGCTGTTTTTT. Protein: CASSVSKRGGSGELFF.

The V gene is TRBV27, the J gene TRBJ2-7, with D possibly being TRBD2 (7 bases). Trimming pared 6 bases from V and 5 bases from J, leaving 17 bases between. The CDR3 runs to 14 residues. CDR1 is MNHEY and CDR2 is SMNVEV in the germline V gene (reference sequence). The CDR3: CASSLRDGGHEQYF. In nucleotides, the CDR3 is TGTGCCAGCAGCCTCCGGGACGGGGGGCACGAGCAGTACTTC.

There are a few counts of this clone. The rearrangement links TRBV5-4 to TRBJ2-3; 9 bases line up with TRBD2. Germline V gene sequence: CDR1 SGHNT, CDR2 YYREEE (reference sequence). The CDR3 totals 18 residues. V trimming: 0 bases; J trimming: 2 bases; junction bases outside the gene matches: 10. The CDR3: CASSLESAGGRATDTQYF. Here the CDR3 DNA reads TGTGCCAGCAGCTTGGAATCGGCGGGGGGGCGAGCCACAGATACGCAGTATTTT.

This chain uses TRBV12-5 with TRBJ1-2, with D perhaps TRBD1 (6 bases). V lost 7 bases and J 9 bases, leaving 18 bases between the germline ends. The CDR3 covers 13 residues. Germline V lookup: CDR1 LGHNT, CDR2 FRNRAP. The CDR3 DNA sequence: TGTGCTAGTGCCCGAGGAGAGGGGGAGAGCTACACCTTC. Its protein is CASARGEGESYTF.

The V gene is TRBV7-2, the J gene TRBJ1-5; tentatively, D is TRBD1 (5 bases). CDR3 length: 16 residues. Germline lookup yields CDR1 SGHTA and CDR2 FQGNSA. Trimming pared 1 base from V and 3 bases from J, leaving 13 bases between. The CDR3 spells CASSLGVRAANQPQHF. The CDR3 DNA is TGTGCCAGCAGCTTAGGGGTCAGGGCCGCCAATCAGCCCCAGCATTTT.

With regard to this clone: One end of the junction fails to match germline, which may point to a read error. The V call is TRBV19, the J call TRBJ1-6; a weak D match, TRBD1 (6 bases). The CDR3 contains 13 residues. Germline loops: CDR1 LNHDA, CDR2 SQIVND (reference sequence). The CDR3 protein is CASSADSGSPPHF. The DNA for the CDR3 is TGTGCCAGTAGCGCGGACAGTGGTTCACCCCCCCACTTT.

The chain couples TRBV2 to TRBJ2-3; 7 nucleotides line up with TRBD2. CDR3 size: 17 residues. Germline CDR1 reads SNHLY; CDR2 reads FYNNEI. With V trimmed by 2 bases and J by 6 bases, 14 bases remained unmatched. The CDR3, as DNA: TGTGCCAGCAGTGAACCCGTTTGGCCGACGCGGGGGGATACGCAGTATTTT. Protein sequence: CASSEPVWPTRGDTQYF.

V gene TRBV29-1 combines with J gene TRBJ2-5, with 15 bases lining up with TRBD2. This CDR3 region has 16 residues. Germline CDR1 and CDR2: SQVTM and ANQGSEA. V was clipped by 5 bases and J by 4 bases; unmatched bases: 8. CDR3 sequence (DNA): TGCAGCGTTAATGGACTAGCGGGAGGGTGGGCAGAGACCCAGTACTTC. This encodes CSVNGLAGGWAETQYF.

This clone has only one observation. The chain links TRBV7-9 to TRBJ2-3, with a weak D call TRBD2 (6 bases). Germline CDR1 reads SEHNR; CDR2 reads FQNEAQ (reference sequence). The length of the CDR3 is 17 residues. Deletions cut 5 bases from V and 1 base from J, with 19 bases between. In DNA form, the CDR3 reads TGTGCCAGCAGCCCCGGGAGTACGTCTACGCGCACAGATACGCAGTATTTT. This translates into CASSPGSTSTRTDTQYF.

This rearrangement joins TRBV19 to TRBJ2-3; TRBD2 might be the D (6 bases). V shed 7 bases and J shed 0 bases, with 17 bases lying between them. Looked up from germline, CDR1 is LNHDA and CDR2 is SQIVND (reference sequence). This CDR3 comprises 16 residues. CDR3 region: CASMRGTPASTDTQYF. As DNA, the CDR3 is TGTGCCAGTATGCGAGGGACTCCCGCTAGCACAGATACGCAGTATTTT. Together with reference TRBV19 and TRBJ2-3, the CDR3 gives the full variable domain: DGGITQSPKYLFRKEGQNVTLSCEQNLNHDAMYWYRQDPGQGLRLIYYSQIVNDFQKGDIAEGYSVSREKKESFPLTVTSAQKNPTAFYLCASMRGTPASTDTQYFGPGTRLTVL.